The clone carrying this T cell receptor beta chain was seen repeatedly, ten times or more. This entry comes from a study of patients and donors after allogeneic stem cell transplantation. MiXCR was run by TCRdb on the RT-PCR reads, yielding one entry per CDR3 protein. The sample includes about 87,000 distinct CDR3 sequences, roughly 5.2% of them seen just once. This TCR came from a human donor who was either an allogeneic HSCT recipient or a stem cell or donor lymphocyte infusion donor (not recorded which). It is not recorded whose cells these are; they may come from a transplant donor. Sequences were obtained from blood, either unsorted or a sorted T cell fraction (not recorded which).

The DNA for the CDR3 is TGTGCCAGCAGCCATGGTGAGACGGATGAAAAACTGTTTTTT. It encodes CASSHGETDEKLFF. The chain couples TRBV4-2 to TRBJ1-4; no firm D call. V dropped 3 bases and J dropped 6 bases, with 11 bases sitting between them. The CDR3 is made up of 14 amino acids. From germline, CDR1 is LGHNA and CDR2 YNFKEQ.